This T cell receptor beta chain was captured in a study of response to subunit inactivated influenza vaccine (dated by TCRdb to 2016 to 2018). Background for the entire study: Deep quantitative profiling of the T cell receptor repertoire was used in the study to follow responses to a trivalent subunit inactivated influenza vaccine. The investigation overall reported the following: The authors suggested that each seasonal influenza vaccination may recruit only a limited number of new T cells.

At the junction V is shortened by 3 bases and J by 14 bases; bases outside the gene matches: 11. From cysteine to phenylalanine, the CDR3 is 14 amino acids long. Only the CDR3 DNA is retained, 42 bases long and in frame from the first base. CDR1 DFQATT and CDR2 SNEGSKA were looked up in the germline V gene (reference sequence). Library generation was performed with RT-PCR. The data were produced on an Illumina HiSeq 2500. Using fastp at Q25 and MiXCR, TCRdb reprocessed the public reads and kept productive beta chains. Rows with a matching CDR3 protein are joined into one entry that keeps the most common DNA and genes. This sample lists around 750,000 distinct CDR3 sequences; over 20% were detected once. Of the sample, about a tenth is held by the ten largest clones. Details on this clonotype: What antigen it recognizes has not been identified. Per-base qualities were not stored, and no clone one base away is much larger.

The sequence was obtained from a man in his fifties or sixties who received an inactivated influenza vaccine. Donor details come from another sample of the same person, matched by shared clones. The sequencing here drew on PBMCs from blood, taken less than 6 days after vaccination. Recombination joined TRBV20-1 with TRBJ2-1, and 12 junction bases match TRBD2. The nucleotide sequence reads TGCAGTGCTAGGGGTTCCGCTCTAGCGGGAGGGGAGTTCTTC. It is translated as CSARGSALAGGEFF.